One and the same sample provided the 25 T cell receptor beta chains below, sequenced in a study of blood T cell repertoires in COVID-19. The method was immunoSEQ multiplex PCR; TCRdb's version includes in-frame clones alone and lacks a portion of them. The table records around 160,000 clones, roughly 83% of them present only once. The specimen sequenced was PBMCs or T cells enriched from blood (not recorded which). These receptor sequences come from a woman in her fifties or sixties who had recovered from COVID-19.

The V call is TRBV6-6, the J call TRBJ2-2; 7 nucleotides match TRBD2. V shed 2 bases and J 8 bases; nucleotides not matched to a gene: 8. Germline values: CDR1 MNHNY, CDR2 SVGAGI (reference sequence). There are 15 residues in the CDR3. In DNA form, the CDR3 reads TGTGCCAGCAGTTACGGGGCGGGAGATAGAGGGGAGCTGTTTTTT. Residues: CASSYGAGDRGELFF.

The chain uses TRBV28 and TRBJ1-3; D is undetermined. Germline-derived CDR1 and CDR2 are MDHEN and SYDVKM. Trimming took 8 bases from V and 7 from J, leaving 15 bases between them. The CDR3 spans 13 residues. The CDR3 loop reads CASRSVGGNTIYF. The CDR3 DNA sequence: TGTGCCAGCCGGTCGGTAGGAGGGAACACCATATATTTT.

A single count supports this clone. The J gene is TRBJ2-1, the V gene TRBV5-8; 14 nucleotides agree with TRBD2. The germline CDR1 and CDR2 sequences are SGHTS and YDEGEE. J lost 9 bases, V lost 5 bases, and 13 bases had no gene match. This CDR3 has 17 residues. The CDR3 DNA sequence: TGTGCCAGCAGATCTTCCGGGACTAGCGGGGGACTCGGTGAGCAGTTCTTC. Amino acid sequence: CASRSSGTSGGLGEQFF.

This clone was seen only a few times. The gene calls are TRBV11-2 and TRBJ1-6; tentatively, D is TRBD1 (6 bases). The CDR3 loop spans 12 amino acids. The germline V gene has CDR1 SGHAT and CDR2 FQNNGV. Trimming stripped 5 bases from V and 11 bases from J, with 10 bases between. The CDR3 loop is CASSPQGTPLHF. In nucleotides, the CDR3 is TGTGCCAGCAGCCCGCAGGGGACACCCCTCCACTTT.

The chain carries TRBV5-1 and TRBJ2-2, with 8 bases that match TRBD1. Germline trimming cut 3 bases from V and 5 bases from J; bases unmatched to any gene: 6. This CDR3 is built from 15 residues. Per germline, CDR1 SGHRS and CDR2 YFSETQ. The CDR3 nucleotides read TGCGCCAGCAGCTACGGACAGGGAGGAACCGGGGAGCTGTTTTTT. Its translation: CASSYGQGGTGELFF.

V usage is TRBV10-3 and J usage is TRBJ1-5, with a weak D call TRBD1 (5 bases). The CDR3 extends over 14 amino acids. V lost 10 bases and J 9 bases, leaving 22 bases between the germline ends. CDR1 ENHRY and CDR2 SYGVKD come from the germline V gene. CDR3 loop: CATLPGTGVWPQHF. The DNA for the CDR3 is TGTGCCACCCTTCCCGGGACGGGGGTTTGGCCCCAGCATTTT.

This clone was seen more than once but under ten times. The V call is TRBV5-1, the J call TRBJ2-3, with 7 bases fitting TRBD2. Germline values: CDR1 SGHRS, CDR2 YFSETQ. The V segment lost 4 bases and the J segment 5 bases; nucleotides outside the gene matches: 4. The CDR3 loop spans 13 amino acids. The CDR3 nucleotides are TGCGCCAGCAGCCGGGGGGAAAAAGATACGCAGTATTTT. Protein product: CASSRGEKDTQYF.

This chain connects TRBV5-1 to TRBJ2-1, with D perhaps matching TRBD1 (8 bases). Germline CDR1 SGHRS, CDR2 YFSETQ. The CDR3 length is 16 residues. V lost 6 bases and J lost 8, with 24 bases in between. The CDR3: CASTPRGTTGGDEQFF. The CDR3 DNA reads TGCGCCAGCACCCCCAGGGGGACAACAGGGGGGGATGAGCAGTTCTTC.

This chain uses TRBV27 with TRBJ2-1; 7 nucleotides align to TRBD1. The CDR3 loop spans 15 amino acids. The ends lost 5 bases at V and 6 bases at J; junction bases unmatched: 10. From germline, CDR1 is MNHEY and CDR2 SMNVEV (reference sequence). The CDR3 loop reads CASSPLGTVPNEQFF. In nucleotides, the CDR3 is TGTGCCAGCAGTCCACTGGGGACAGTACCCAATGAGCAGTTCTTC.

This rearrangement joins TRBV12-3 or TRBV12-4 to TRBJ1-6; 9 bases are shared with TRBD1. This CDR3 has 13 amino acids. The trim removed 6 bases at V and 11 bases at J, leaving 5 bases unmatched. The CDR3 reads CASRQGAPAPLHF. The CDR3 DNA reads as TGTGCCAGCAGACAGGGGGCGCCGGCACCCCTCCACTTT.

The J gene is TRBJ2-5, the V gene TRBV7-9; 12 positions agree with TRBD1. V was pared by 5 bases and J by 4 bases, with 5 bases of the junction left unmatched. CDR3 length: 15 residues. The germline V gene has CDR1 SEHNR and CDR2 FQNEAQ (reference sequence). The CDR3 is CASSRGTGGSETQYF. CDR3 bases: TGTGCCAGCAGCCGCGGGACAGGGGGCTCAGAGACCCAGTACTTC.

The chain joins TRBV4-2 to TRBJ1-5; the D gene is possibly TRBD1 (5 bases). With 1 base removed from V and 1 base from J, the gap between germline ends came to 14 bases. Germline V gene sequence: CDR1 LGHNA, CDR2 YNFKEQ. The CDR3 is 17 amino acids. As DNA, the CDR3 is TGTGCCAGCAGCCAAGTCGGGACGCGGGGGAGCAATCAGCCCCAGCATTTT. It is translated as CASSQVGTRGSNQPQHF.

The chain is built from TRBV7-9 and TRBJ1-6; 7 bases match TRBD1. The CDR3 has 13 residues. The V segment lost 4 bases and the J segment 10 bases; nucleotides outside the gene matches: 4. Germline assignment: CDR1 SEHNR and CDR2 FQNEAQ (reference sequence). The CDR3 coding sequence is TGTGCCAGCAGCTACGACAGGGACTCACCCCTCCACTTT. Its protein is CASSYDRDSPLHF.

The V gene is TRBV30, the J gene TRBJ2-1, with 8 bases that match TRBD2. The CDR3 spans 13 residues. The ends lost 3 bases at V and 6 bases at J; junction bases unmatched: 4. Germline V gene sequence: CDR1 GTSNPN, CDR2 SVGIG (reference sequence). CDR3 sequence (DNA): TGTGCCTGGAGCGCGGGGGGCCCCAATGAGCAGTTCTTC. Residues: CAWSAGGPNEQFF.

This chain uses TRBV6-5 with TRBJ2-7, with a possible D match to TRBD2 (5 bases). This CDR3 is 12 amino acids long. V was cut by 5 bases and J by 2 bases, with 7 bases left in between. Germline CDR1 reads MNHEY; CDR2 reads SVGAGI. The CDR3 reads CASSRGTYEQYF. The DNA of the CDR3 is TGTGCCAGCAGTCGGGGAACCTACGAGCAGTACTTC.

DNA of the CDR3: TGTGCCAGCAGCGGGACAGGGGGAAGGGCCCTCCACTTT. Its protein product is CASSGTGGRALHF. This chain joins TRBV28 and TRBJ1-6; 11 bases align to TRBD1. The CDR3 loop spans 13 amino acids. Germline trimming cut 6 bases from V and 14 bases from J; bases unmatched to any gene: 6. In germline, CDR1 is MDHEN, CDR2 SYDVKM.

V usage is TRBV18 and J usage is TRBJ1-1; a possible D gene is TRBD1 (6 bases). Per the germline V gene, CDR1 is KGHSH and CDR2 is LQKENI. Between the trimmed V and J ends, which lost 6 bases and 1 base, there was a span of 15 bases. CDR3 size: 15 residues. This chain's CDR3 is CASSAGGGANTEAFF. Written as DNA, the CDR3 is TGTGCCAGCTCCGCAGGCGGGGGGGCGAACACTGAAGCTTTCTTT.

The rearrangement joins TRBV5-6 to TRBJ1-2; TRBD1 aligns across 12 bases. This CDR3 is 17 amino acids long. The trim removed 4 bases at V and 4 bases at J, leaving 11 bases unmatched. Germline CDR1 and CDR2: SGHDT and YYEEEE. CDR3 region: CASSAGTGGNYVYGYTF. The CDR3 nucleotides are TGTGCCAGCAGCGCCGGGACAGGGGGCAATTATGTCTATGGCTACACCTTC.

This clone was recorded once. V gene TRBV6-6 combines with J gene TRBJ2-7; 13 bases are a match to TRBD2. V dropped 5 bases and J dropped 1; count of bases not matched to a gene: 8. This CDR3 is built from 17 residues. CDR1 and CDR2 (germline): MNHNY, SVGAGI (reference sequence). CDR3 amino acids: CASSPLSLAGGSYEQYF. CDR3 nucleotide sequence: TGTGCCAGCAGTCCGCTTTCACTAGCGGGGGGGTCCTACGAGCAGTACTTC.

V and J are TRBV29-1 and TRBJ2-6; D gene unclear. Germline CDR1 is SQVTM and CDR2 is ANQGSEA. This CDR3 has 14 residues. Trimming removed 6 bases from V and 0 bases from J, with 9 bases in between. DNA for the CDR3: TGCAGCGTAACCACGGGCTCTGGGGCCAACGTCCTGACTTTC. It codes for CSVTTGSGANVLTF.

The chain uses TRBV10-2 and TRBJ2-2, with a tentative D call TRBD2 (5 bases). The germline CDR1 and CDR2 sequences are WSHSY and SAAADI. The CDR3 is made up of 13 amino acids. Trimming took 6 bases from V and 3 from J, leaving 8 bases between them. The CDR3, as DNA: TGCGCCAGCAGGAGGGTGGACACCGGGGAGCTGTTTTTT. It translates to CASRRVDTGELFF.

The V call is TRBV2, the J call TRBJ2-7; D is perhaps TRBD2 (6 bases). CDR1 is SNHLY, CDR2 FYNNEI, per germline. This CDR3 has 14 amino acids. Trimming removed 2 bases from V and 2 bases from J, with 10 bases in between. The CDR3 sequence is CASSERRGPYEQYF. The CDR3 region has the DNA TGTGCCAGCAGTGAAAGGAGGGGACCCTACGAGCAGTACTTC.

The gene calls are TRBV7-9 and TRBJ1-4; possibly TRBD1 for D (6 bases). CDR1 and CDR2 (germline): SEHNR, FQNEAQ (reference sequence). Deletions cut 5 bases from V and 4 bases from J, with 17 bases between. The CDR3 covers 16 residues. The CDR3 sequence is CASSPDPGQYNEKLFF. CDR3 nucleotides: TGTGCCAGCAGCCCCGATCCTGGACAGTATAATGAAAAACTGTTTTTT.

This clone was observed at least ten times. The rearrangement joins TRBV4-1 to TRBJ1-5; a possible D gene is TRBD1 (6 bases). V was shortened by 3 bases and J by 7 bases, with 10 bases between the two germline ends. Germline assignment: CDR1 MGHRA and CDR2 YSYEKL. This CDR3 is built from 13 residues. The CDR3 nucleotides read TGCGCCAGCAGCCAGGAACAGGGCCAGCCCCAGCATTTT. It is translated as CASSQEQGQPQHF.

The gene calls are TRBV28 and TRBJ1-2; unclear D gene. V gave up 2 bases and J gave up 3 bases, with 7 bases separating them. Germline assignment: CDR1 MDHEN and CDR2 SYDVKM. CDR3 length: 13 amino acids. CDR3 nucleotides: TGTGCCAGCAGTTTACAGGCCGACTATGGCTACACCTTC. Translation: CASSLQADYGYTF.